This T cell receptor (beta chain) was profiled in a study of shared clonotypes between healthy human individuals. Study-level information: Researchers drew samples from a couple of women and a few men aged 18 to 49.

Study results and limitations: Clonotypes not shared had lower generation probabilities than those common to all four donors.

Running of the assay took place at deep level. Assay used: immunoSEQ multiplex PCR; TCRdb lists only in-frame clones, some missing. This sample has some 200,000 clones, with 85% to 95% found just once. Comments on this clone: Its cognate antigen is unknown.

The investigators split CD4+ cells into a CD45RA+ naive subset and a CD45RA-negative memory subset. The TCR sequence derives from a woman in her 30s in good health. Sequencing was performed on naive CD4+ T cells sorted from blood. Sample subset: CD45RA+ positively selected.

The CDR3 region has the DNA TGTGCCAGCAGTTTTAGTGGGGACAGAAAGGGCTACACCTTC. Its translation is CASSFSGDRKGYTF. V is TRBV27 and J is TRBJ1-2; the match to TRBD1 covers 7 bases. There are 14 residues in the CDR3. CDR1 and CDR2 from the germline V gene are MNHEY and SMNVEV (reference sequence). V was pared by 3 bases and J by 8 bases, with 9 bases of the junction left unmatched.